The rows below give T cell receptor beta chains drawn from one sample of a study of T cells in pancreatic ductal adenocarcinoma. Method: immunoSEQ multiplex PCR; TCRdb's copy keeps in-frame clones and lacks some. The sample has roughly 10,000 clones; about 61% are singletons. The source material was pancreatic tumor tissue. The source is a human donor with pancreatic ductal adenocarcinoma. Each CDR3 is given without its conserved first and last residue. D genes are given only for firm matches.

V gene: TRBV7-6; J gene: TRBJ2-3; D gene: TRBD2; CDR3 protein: ASSSLTSGSVPDTQY
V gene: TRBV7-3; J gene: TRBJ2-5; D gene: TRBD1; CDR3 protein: ASSAQGGAETQY
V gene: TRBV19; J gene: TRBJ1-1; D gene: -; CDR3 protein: ASSFLTAGPVATEAF
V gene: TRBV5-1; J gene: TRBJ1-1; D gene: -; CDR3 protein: ASSLDLANTEAF
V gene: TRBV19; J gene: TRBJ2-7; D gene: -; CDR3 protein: ASSMQGNNFYEQY
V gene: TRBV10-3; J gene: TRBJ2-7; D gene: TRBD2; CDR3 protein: AISEPGLAVYEQY
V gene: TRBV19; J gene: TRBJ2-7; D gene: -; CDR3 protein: ASSIGRGPNEQY
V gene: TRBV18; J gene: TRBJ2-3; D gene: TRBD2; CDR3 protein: ASSPTGLADTDTQY
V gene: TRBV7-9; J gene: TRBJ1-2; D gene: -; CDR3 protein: ASSLTHGSGYT
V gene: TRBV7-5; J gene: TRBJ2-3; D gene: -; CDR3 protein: ASSKGGTDTQY
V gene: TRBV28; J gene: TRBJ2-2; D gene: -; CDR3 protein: ASSSWGRGASGELF
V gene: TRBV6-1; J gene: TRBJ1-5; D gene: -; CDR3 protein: ASSEGAGHGQPQH
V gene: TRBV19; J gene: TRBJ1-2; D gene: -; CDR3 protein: ASSMAGQGSGYT
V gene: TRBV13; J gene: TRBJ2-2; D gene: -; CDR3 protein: ASSLEGGDTGELF
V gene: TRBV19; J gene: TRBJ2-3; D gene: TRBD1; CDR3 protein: ASSKSGGTGPTDTQY
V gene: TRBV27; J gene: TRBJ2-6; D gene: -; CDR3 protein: ASSLSSGANVLT
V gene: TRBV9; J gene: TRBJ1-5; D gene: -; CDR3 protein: ASSVDGGADNQPQH
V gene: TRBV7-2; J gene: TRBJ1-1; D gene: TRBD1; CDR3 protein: ASSPDRGRVGTEAF
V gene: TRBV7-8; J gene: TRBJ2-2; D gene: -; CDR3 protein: ASRTSMNTGELF
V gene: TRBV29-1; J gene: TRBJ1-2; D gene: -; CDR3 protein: SVTRDRHYGYT
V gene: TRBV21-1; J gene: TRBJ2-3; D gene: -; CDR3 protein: ASSTPPGAGNTDTQY
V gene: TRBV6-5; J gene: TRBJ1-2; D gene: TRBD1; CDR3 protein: ASSYRTGLGYT
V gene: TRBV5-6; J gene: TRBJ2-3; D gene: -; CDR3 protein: ASSLDRGASRTDTQY
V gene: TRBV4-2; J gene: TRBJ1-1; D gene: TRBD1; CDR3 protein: ASSLQGGGTEAF
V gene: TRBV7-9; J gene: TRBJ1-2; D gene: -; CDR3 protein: ASGRHGGEANYGYT
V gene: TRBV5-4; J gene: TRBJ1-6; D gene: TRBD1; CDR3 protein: ASSWGQNSPLH